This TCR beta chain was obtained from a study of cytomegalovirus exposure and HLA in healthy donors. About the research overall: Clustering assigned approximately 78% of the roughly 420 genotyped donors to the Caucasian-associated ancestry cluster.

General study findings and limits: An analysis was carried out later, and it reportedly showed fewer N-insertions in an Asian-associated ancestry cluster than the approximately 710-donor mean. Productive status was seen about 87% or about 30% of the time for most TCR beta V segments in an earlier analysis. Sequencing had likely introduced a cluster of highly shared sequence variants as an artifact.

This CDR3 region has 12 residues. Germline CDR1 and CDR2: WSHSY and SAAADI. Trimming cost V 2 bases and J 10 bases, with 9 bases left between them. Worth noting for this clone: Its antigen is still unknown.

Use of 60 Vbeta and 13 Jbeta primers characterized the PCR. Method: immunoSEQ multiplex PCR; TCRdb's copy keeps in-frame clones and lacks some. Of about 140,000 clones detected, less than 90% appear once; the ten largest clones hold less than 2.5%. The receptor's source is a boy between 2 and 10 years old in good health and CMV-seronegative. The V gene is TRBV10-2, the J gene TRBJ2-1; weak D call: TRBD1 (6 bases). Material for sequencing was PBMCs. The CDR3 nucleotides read TGCGCCAGCAGTGAGCAGGGGACGGAGCAGTTCTTC. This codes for CASSEQGTEQFF.